Listed here are 27 T cell receptor beta chains from one sample, sequenced in a study of CD8 T cells in Susac syndrome. An amount of RNA that ranged from roughly 0.45 to 1 ug was reverse transcribed with random hexamers. Via MiXCR, TCRdb re-called the immunoSEQ multiplex PCR reads, giving one row per CDR3 protein. The table includes some 130,000 distinct CDR3 sequences, approximately 89% detected once. The sample consisted of CD8+ T cells from PBMCs. The receptors were sampled from a human donor with multiple sclerosis.

The chain couples TRBV6-1 to TRBJ1-1, with TRBD1 identical over 8 bases. The CDR3 is made up of 14 amino acids. The junction had 4 bases not matched to a gene; V was cut back by 6 bases and J by 1 base. Per the germline V gene, CDR1 is MNHNS and CDR2 is SASEGT. As DNA, the CDR3 is TGTGCCAGCAGGTTCGGGACAGGGAACACTGAAGCTTTCTTT. It yields the protein CASRFGTGNTEAFF.

The rearrangement uses TRBV30 and TRBJ2-7; D perhaps matches TRBD1 (5 bases). The CDR3 has 12 residues. The V end was cut by 2 bases, the J end by 5 bases, with 10 bases between. Germline lookup yields CDR1 GTSNPN and CDR2 SVGIG (reference sequence). This CDR3 reads CAWSWAGNEQYF. The CDR3 region has the DNA TGTGCCTGGAGTTGGGCAGGGAACGAGCAGTACTTC.

V is TRBV13 and J is TRBJ2-2, with 12 bases identical to TRBD2. The length of the CDR3 is 17 residues. J lost 2 bases, V lost 5 bases, and 6 bases had no gene match. Germline V gene sequence: CDR1 PRHDT, CDR2 FYEKMQ (reference sequence). Written as DNA, the CDR3 is TGTGCCAGCAGCCCTCTAGCGGGAGGGTTCAACACCGGGGAGCTGTTTTTT. This sequence encodes CASSPLAGGFNTGELFF.

The chain links TRBV10-1 to TRBJ2-1; maybe TRBD2 (6 bases). Germline CDR1 reads WNHNN; CDR2 reads SYGVQD (reference sequence). The CDR3 is made up of 15 amino acids. V lost 4 bases and J lost 8, with 18 bases in between. For the CDR3, the DNA is TGCGCCAGCAGTGCTGGGCGGGACGAGGGAGATGAGCAGTTCTTC. Protein product: CASSAGRDEGDEQFF.

CDR3 amino acids: CASSQVGTSGSSKGNEQFF. In nucleotides, the CDR3 is TGCGCCAGCAGCCAAGTCGGGACTAGCGGGAGTAGTAAGGGTAATGAGCAGTTCTTC. The chain is built from TRBV4-3 and TRBJ2-1; TRBD2 matches at 14 bases. CDR1 and CDR2 (germline): LGHNA, YSLEER. Trimming cost V 1 base and J 7 bases; bases outside gene matches: 12. The CDR3 runs 19 residues.

This clonotype showed up just a few times. This chain uses TRBV12-3 or TRBV12-4 with TRBJ2-2, with unresolved D. The CDR3 consists of 14 residues. The V end lost 3 bases, the J end lost 1 base, and 6 bases lay between the germline ends. The CDR3 loop reads CASSLTENTGELFF. The DNA of the CDR3 is TGTGCCAGCAGTTTGACTGAGAACACCGGGGAGCTGTTTTTT.

V usage is TRBV30 and J usage is TRBJ2-7; 8 nucleotides line up with TRBD1. The CDR3 is 14 amino acids. The J segment lost 5 bases and the V segment lost 0 bases, leaving 6 bases of the junction unmatched. Germline CDR1 is GTSNPN and CDR2 is SVGIG (reference sequence). The CDR3 DNA sequence: TGTGCCTGGAGTGTACCACGGGACAGGAACGAGCAGTACTTC. Protein product: CAWSVPRDRNEQYF.

This clonotype was counted a single time. The CDR3 here is CASSLDRVEAFF. DNA of the CDR3: TGTGCCAGTTCCCTAGACAGGGTTGAAGCTTTCTTT. This sequence joins TRBV19 and TRBJ1-1; 7 positions match TRBD1. The germline gives CDR1 LNHDA, CDR2 SQIVND (reference sequence). Trimming removed 8 bases from V and 7 bases from J; junction bases left unmatched: 7. CDR3 length: 12 amino acids.

The V gene is TRBV6-5, the J gene TRBJ1-2; D not resolved. The CDR3 contains 15 residues. V lost 1 base and J 8 bases, leaving 17 bases between the germline ends. CDR1 is MNHEY and CDR2 is SVGAGI in the germline V gene. CDR3 in DNA: TGTGCCAGCAGTTACTTAAGTGGGGATGAGAAGGGCTACACCTTC. It is translated as CASSYLSGDEKGYTF.

This clonotype has just one count. The chain has TRBV27 and TRBJ2-5; TRBD2 aligns across 13 bases. From germline, CDR1 is MNHEY and CDR2 SMNVEV (reference sequence). The CDR3 has 16 amino acids. Trimming at V came to 5 bases and at J to 2 bases, leaving 5 bases not matched to a gene. The CDR3 region has the DNA TGTGCCAGCAGTGCCCTACTAGCGGGAGGGCAAGAGACCCAGTACTTC. This codes for CASSALLAGGQETQYF.

The chain couples TRBV20-1 to TRBJ2-2, with 12 bases aligning to TRBD2. CDR3 size: 14 residues. V lost 3 bases to trimming and J lost 6 bases; unmatched junction nucleotides: 2. CDR1 and CDR2 (germline): DFQATT, SNEGSKA (reference sequence). The CDR3 nucleotides are TGCAGTGCTAGGACTAGCGGGAGACCCGGGGAGCTGTTTTTT. Protein: CSARTSGRPGELFF.

This sequence joins TRBV6-1 and TRBJ1-2; tentative D call: TRBD1 (6 bases). The CDR3 totals 14 residues. The germline V and J ends were trimmed by 7 bases and 4 bases, with 16 bases remaining between them. The germline V gene has CDR1 MNHNS and CDR2 SASEGT. CDR3 region: CASTTGFVSYGYTF. DNA of the CDR3: TGTGCCAGCACTACAGGGTTTGTGAGCTATGGCTACACCTTC.

CDR3 sequence (DNA): TGTGCCAGCAGTTACCGCGCCGGGGGGCCAACCTTGAACACTGAAGCTTTCTTT. Its protein product is CASSYRAGGPTLNTEAFF. V gene TRBV6-5 combines with J gene TRBJ1-1, with a weak D call TRBD1 (6 bases). The CDR3 spans 18 residues. The V gene's germline CDR1 is MNHEY and CDR2 SVGAGI. Trimming took 2 bases from V and 0 from J, leaving 19 bases between them.

CDR3 coding DNA: TGTGCCAGCAGCCCGGAGCGGACGGGAGGAGAGCAGTACTTC. Protein sequence: CASSPERTGGEQYF. The chain carries TRBV5-4 and TRBJ2-7; 7 bases fit TRBD2. The CDR3 has 14 amino acids. CDR1 and CDR2 from the germline V gene are SGHNT and YYREEE (reference sequence). Unmatched junction bases numbered 11, after V lost 4 bases and J lost 7 bases.

This chain links TRBV4-1 with TRBJ1-2; D gene uncertain. The V end lost 0 bases, the J end lost 4 bases, and 18 bases lay between the germline ends. CDR1 is MGHRA, CDR2 YSYEKL, per germline. The length of the CDR3 is 17 residues. The CDR3: CASSQDQVASETYGYTF. The CDR3 bases are TGCGCCAGCAGCCAAGATCAGGTCGCCTCCGAAACCTATGGCTACACCTTC.

V gene TRBV4-1 combines with J gene TRBJ1-6; 9 bases are a match to TRBD1. Per germline, CDR1 MGHRA and CDR2 YSYEKL. V shed 6 bases and J 10 bases; nucleotides not matched to a gene: 13. The CDR3 runs 16 residues. CDR3 coding DNA: TGCGCCAGCAGTCATCGCGGGACAGGGAAGTTCTCACCCCTCCACTTT. It specifies CASSHRGTGKFSPLHF.

The chain has TRBV28 and TRBJ2-7, with D maybe TRBD1 (5 bases). The CDR3 is made up of 13 amino acids. The germline CDR1 and CDR2 sequences are MDHEN and SYDVKM. V lost 3 bases and J lost 3, with 9 bases in between. The CDR3 coding sequence is TGTGCCAGCAGTTTGACAGAGTTCTACGAGCAGTACTTC. It translates to CASSLTEFYEQYF.

CDR3 sequence reads: CASSFAYNEQFF. The CDR3 DNA reads TGTGCCAGCAGTTTCGCCTACAATGAGCAGTTCTTC. This chain links TRBV6-2 or TRBV6-3 with TRBJ2-1, with unresolved D. The CDR3 extends over 12 amino acids. The V end lost 4 bases, the J end lost 2 bases, and 3 bases lay between the germline ends. The germline V gene encodes CDR1 MNHEY and CDR2 SVGEGT.

The V and J genes are TRBV29-1 and TRBJ2-1, with 7 bases fitting TRBD2. This CDR3 region has 13 residues. J lost 9 bases, V lost 1 base, and 6 bases had no gene match. CDR1 and CDR2 (germline): SQVTM, ANQGSEA. The CDR3 loop is CSVEGGRVIEQFF. The CDR3 DNA follows: TGCAGCGTTGAAGGGGGGAGGGTGATTGAGCAGTTCTTC.

This chain joins TRBV10-2 and TRBJ2-2, with unresolved D. This CDR3 is built from 11 residues. Trimming shortened V by 10 bases and J by 2 bases, and 5 bases separated the two germline ends. Germline V gene data show CDR1 as WSHSY and CDR2 as SAAADI. CDR3 DNA sequence: TGCGCCATCAAAAACACCGGGGAGCTGTTTTTT. Protein sequence: CAIKNTGELFF.

V gene TRBV7-9 combines with J gene TRBJ1-1; a possible D gene is TRBD1 (5 bases). Germline loops: CDR1 SEHNR, CDR2 FQNEAQ (reference sequence). The CDR3 has 12 residues. Trimming took off 5 bases at V and 8 bases at J, with 12 bases between the two ends. Written as DNA, the CDR3 is TGTGCCAGCAGCGCCAGGGACGGCGAAGCTTTCTTT. Translation gives CASSARDGEAFF.

This sequence joins TRBV24-1 and TRBJ2-1; 11 bases are a match to TRBD2. Germline trimming cut 3 bases from V and 9 bases from J; bases unmatched to any gene: 6. The CDR3 consists of 15 residues. Germline V CDR1 and CDR2: KGHDR, SFDVKD. CDR3 nucleotides: TGTGCCACCAGTGATCCGACTAGCGGGGCGGGTGAGCAGTTCTTC. This translates into CATSDPTSGAGEQFF.

The chain combines TRBV19 with TRBJ1-1; a weak D match, TRBD1 (5 bases). V dropped 10 bases and J dropped 1 base, with 16 bases sitting between them. Germline assignment: CDR1 LNHDA and CDR2 SQIVND (reference sequence). The CDR3 is 14 amino acids. The CDR3 DNA reads TGTGCCACCTCTTTAGGGACGGGGAACACTGAAGCTTTCTTT. It encodes CATSLGTGNTEAFF.

The CDR3 nucleotides are TGTGCCAGCAGTTTAGAGTTCAGGGGGGTGGATGAAAAACTGTTTTTT. Protein product: CASSLEFRGVDEKLFF. The V and J genes are TRBV12-3 or TRBV12-4 and TRBJ1-4; 7 bases agree with TRBD1. J was trimmed by 6 bases and V by 1 base; bases with no gene match: 8. The CDR3 length is 16 residues.

This sequence joins TRBV15 and TRBJ2-1; possibly TRBD2 for D (7 bases). The ends were cut back, 0 bases at V and 2 bases at J, with 11 bases in the middle. Per the germline V gene, CDR1 is LNHNV and CDR2 is YYDKDF (reference sequence). The CDR3 totals 16 residues. CDR3 in amino acids: CATSRDSGGAYNEQFF. The CDR3 DNA is TGTGCCACCAGCAGAGATTCGGGGGGCGCCTACAATGAGCAGTTCTTC.

The V gene is TRBV5-6, the J gene TRBJ2-1; D remains unclear. This CDR3 region has 12 residues. CDR1 and CDR2 (germline): SGHDT, YYEEEE. Trimming removed 0 bases at V and 7 bases at J, with 5 bases between. Here the CDR3 DNA reads TGTGCCAGCAGCTTGGGGTGGAATGAGCAGTTCTTC. Encoded protein: CASSLGWNEQFF.

This chain links TRBV28 with TRBJ1-2, with D maybe TRBD1 (5 bases). The CDR3 is made up of 15 amino acids. Trimming pared 3 bases from V and 8 bases from J, leaving 19 bases between. CDR1 is MDHEN and CDR2 is SYDVKM in the germline V gene. Written as DNA, the CDR3 is TGTGCCAGCAGTTTTGATACAGGCGTTGTCCTAGGCTACACCTTC. As protein: CASSFDTGVVLGYTF.